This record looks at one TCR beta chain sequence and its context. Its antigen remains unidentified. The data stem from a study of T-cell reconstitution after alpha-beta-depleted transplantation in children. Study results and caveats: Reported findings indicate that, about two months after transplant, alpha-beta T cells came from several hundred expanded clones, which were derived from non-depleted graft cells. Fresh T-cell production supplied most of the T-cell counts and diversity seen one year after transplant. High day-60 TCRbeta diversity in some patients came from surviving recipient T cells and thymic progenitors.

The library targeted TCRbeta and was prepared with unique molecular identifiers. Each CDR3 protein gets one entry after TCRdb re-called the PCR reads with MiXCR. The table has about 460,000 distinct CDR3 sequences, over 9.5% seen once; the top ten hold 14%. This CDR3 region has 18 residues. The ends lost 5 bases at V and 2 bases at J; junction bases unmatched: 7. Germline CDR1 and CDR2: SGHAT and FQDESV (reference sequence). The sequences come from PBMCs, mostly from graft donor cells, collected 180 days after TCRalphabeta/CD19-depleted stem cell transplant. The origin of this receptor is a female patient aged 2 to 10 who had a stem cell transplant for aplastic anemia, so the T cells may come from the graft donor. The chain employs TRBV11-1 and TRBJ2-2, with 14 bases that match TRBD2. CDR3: CASSTGLAGAVNTGELFF. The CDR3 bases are TGTGCCAGCAGCACGGGACTAGCGGGAGCGGTAAACACCGGGGAGCTGTTTTTT.